These 9 T cell receptor beta chains originate from one sample sequenced in a study of T-cell reconstitution after alpha-beta-depleted transplantation in children. The TCRbeta library incorporated unique molecular identifiers. MiXCR, applied by TCRdb to the PCR reads, yields one record per CDR3 protein. Of about 250,000 distinct CDR3 sequences detected, roughly 25% appear once; the ten largest clones hold 4% to 5.5%. Sequencing was performed on PBMCs, mostly from graft donor cells, taken 360 days after TCRalphabeta/CD19-depleted stem cell transplant. All receptors derive from a female patient under 10 years old who had a stem cell transplant for congenital amegakaryocytic thrombocytopenia, so the T cells may come from the graft donor.

The sample holds a few counts of this clonotype. The V call is TRBV20-1, the J call TRBJ1-3; D is uncertain. This CDR3 is 13 amino acids long. Germline CDR1 DFQATT, CDR2 SNEGSKA (reference sequence). Trimming pared 3 bases from V and 0 bases from J, leaving 6 bases between. CDR3 residues: CSARKGSGNTIYF. The CDR3 bases are TGCAGTGCTAGGAAAGGCTCTGGAAACACCATATATTTT.

The V and J genes are TRBV5-1 and TRBJ2-4; 8 nucleotides align to TRBD2. CDR1 and CDR2 (germline): SGHRS, YFSETQ. The length of the CDR3 is 18 residues. V gave up 4 bases and J gave up 1 base; unmatched junction bases: 13. The CDR3 reads CASSAGTSTLWAKNIQYF. In DNA, the CDR3 is TGCGCCAGCAGCGCCGGGACTAGTACCTTATGGGCCAAAAACATTCAGTACTTC.

The chain combines TRBV28 with TRBJ1-5; 7 bases match TRBD1. The CDR3 length is 17 residues. With V trimmed by 7 bases and J by 0 bases, 12 bases remained unmatched. Germline CDR1 MDHEN, CDR2 SYDVKM. CDR3 residues: CASTTEGAKYSNQPQHF. The CDR3 bases are TGTGCCAGCACCACCGAGGGGGCCAAATATAGCAATCAGCCCCAGCATTTT.

This clonotype was recorded only once. No conserved phenylalanine or tryptophan is present at the end of the CDR3, so a read error is the likely explanation. V usage is TRBV5-1 and J usage is TRBJ1-1, with 7 nucleotides matching TRBD1. Germline V gene sequence: CDR1 SGHRS, CDR2 YFSETQ. The CDR3 has 13 residues. J was trimmed by 2 bases and V by 4 bases; bases with no gene match: 2. The DNA of the CDR3 is TGCGCCAGCAGCCCAGGGGGTAACACTGAAGCTTTCTGT. Protein product: CASSPGGNTEAFC.

The V and J genes are TRBV5-5 and TRBJ1-5; 7 nucleotides agree with TRBD1. Per germline, CDR1 SGHKS and CDR2 YYEKEE (reference sequence). The CDR3 is 14 residues long. After removal of 4 bases from V and 4 bases from J, the junction contained 5 bases not matched to a gene. CDR3 protein: CASSQDRTNQPQHF. The CDR3 DNA sequence: TGTGCCAGCAGCCAGGACAGGACAAATCAGCCCCAGCATTTT.

This clonotype was recorded at least ten times. This rearrangement joins TRBV4-3 to TRBJ2-3; 12 bases are a match to TRBD2. J gave up 5 bases and V 3 bases, and 12 bases lay outside the gene matches. The CDR3 sequence is 18 residues long. Germline V gene sequence: CDR1 LGHNA, CDR2 YSLEER. CDR3 loop: CASSHRTLAGGPGDTQYF. CDR3 DNA: TGCGCCAGCAGCCATCGAACCCTAGCGGGAGGGCCTGGAGATACGCAGTATTTT.

This chain uses TRBV20-1 with TRBJ2-5, with TRBD1 matching 8 bases. Germline CDR1 and CDR2: DFQATT and SNEGSKA (reference sequence). The CDR3 length is 15 residues. J was trimmed by 4 bases and V by 0 bases; bases with no gene match: 7. CDR3 sequence reads: CSARDRQGARETQYF. As DNA, the CDR3 is TGCAGTGCTAGAGATCGCCAGGGGGCACGAGAGACCCAGTACTTC.

This clonotype occurred a few times. The chain carries TRBV20-1 and TRBJ2-7, with 9 bases aligning to TRBD2. CDR1 is DFQATT and CDR2 is SNEGSKA in the germline V gene (reference sequence). This CDR3 is built from 13 residues. V was clipped by 6 bases and J by 5 bases; unmatched bases: 8. CDR3 sequence reads: CSAPGLAFHEQYF. In nucleotides, the CDR3 is TGCAGTGCCCCGGGACTAGCCTTCCACGAGCAGTACTTC.

V is TRBV5-1 and J is TRBJ2-7; D might be TRBD1 (6 bases). The CDR3 runs 14 residues. Germline V gives CDR1 SGHRS, CDR2 YFSETQ. Deletions cut 0 bases from V and 5 bases from J, with 12 bases between. The CDR3 region is CASSLVQGYDEQYF. In DNA form, the CDR3 reads TGCGCCAGCAGCTTGGTACAGGGTTATGACGAGCAGTACTTC.